The T cell receptor (beta chain) described here comes from a study of CD8 T cells in Susac syndrome. Through negative isolation, CD4+ and CD8+ T cells were obtained, while TEMRA cells were enriched using FACS. RNA in amounts of roughly 0.5 to 1 ug was reverse transcribed with random hexamers. Each CDR3 protein is one row after TCRdb ran MiXCR on the immunoSEQ multiplex PCR reads. Here the sample spans approximately 160,000 distinct CDR3 sequences, just over 90% being singletons. Trimming pared 1 base from V and 4 bases from J, leaving 10 bases between. The CDR3 is 14 amino acids. Germline V gene data show CDR1 as DFQATT and CDR2 as SNEGSKA (reference sequence).

This receptor was obtained from a human donor in good health. Sequencing used CD4+ T cells from PBMCs. The V and J genes are TRBV20-1 and TRBJ2-2; D remains ambiguous. This chain's CDR3 is CSARAGTVTGELFF. The CDR3, as DNA: TGCAGTGCTAGAGCGGGTACAGTCACCGGGGAGCTGTTTTTT.